This TCR beta chain was recorded in a study of OX40 agonist ivuxolimab in advanced cancers. Study summary: The drug used for patients, ivuxolimab, was an agonistic anti-OX40 (CD134) antibody. Three individuals attained partial responses, comprising one hepatocellular carcinoma case and two cutaneous melanoma cases.

Some clones are missing from TCRdb's copy, which holds only in-frame ones; the method was immunoSEQ multiplex PCR. Among 9,500 to 15,000 clones listed, about four fifths were seen once. Findings and limits, study-wide: Some patients without response likewise showed low normalized clonal expansion. Average numbers of expanded clones were greater in CD8+ T cells than in CD4+.

The CDR3 is 15 amino acids. CDR1 is SGHDT, CDR2 YYEEEE, per germline. After removal of 0 bases from V and 5 bases from J, the junction contained 2 bases not matched to a gene. With regard to this clone: Its target is not known.

The source of this sequence is an adult with an advanced solid tumor such as melanoma, head and neck, liver or kidney cancer. The source material was CD4+ or CD8+ T cells sorted from blood, sampled in a trial of the OX40 agonist ivuxolimab. The genes are TRBV5-6 and TRBJ2-1; 10 positions match TRBD2. CDR3 sequence: CASSLASGSHNEQFF. In DNA, the CDR3 is TGTGCCAGCAGCTTGGCTAGCGGGAGCCACAATGAGCAGTTCTTC.